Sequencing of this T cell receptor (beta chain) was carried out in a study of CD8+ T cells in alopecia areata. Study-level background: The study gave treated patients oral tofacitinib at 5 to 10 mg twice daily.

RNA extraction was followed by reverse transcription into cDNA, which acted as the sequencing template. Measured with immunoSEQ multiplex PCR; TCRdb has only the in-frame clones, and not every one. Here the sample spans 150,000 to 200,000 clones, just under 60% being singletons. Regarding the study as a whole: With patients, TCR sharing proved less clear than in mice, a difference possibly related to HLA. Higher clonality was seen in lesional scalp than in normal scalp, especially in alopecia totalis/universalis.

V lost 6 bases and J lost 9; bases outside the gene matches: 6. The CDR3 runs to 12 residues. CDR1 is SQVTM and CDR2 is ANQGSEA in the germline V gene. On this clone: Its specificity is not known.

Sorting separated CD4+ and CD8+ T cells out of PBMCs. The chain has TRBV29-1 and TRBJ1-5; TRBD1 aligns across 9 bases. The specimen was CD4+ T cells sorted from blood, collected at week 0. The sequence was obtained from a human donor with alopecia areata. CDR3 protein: CSVGDRAGPQHF. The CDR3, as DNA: TGCAGCGTGGGGGACAGGGCTGGGCCCCAGCATTTT.